In its sample, the clone carrying this T cell receptor beta chain was seen a few times. Its matching antigen is unknown. 5'RACE template switching produced TCR cDNA carrying a universal primer site and UMIs. A single record per CDR3 protein comes from TCRdb applying MiXCR to the 5' RACE reads. The data contain 200,000 to 300,000 distinct CDR3 sequences, approximately 3.8% of them singletons. Germline V gene data show CDR1 as DFQATT and CDR2 as SNEGSKA (reference sequence). The V end lost 5 bases, the J end lost 6 bases, and 7 bases lay between the germline ends. The CDR3 sequence is 10 residues long. This sample was taken from a study of T cells after yellow fever vaccination. General study results and limits: In post-booster samples, most primary-vaccination clones reappeared (approximately 95% CD4, 88% CD8).

This clonotype was sampled from a man between 18 and 35 years old who received the YFV17D yellow fever vaccine. Sequences were derived from PBMCs, sampled 15 days after the yellow fever booster vaccination. The chain joins TRBV20-1 to TRBJ1-1; the D is unclear. The CDR3 is CSARRPEAFF. The CDR3 region has the DNA TGCAGTGCTCGCAGACCTGAAGCTTTCTTT.